The 15 T cell receptor beta chains listed next were all sequenced from one sample in a study of Ad26.COV2.S vaccination and SARS-CoV-2 variants. The sample's treatment: 15 to 20 received Ad26.COV2.S at low or high dose, single or two shots; about 5 received placebo; per-sample allocation not given. The study sampled participants on day 63 after the first vaccine or placebo injection. Sequencing used immunoSEQ multiplex PCR; TCRdb keeps in-frame clones, though not all of them. Of 350,000 to 450,000 clones in the sample, 70% to 90% were seen once. Material: peripheral blood, obtained in a trial of Ad26.COV2.S vaccine versus placebo. Receptors originate from a person aged 18-65 years who received the Ad26.COV2.S COVID-19 vaccine or a placebo.

V gene TRBV28 combines with J gene TRBJ1-6; tentatively, D is TRBD1 (5 bases). The V gene lost 8 bases and the J gene lost 4 bases, with 18 bases spanning the gap. Germline lookup yields CDR1 MDHEN and CDR2 SYDVKM. The CDR3 is made up of 16 amino acids. The CDR3 here is CASRLSTRGYNSPLHF. CDR3 nucleotide sequence: TGTGCCAGCCGCCTCAGTACAAGGGGATATAATTCACCCCTCCACTTT. The whole variable domain, filled in from reference TRBV28 and TRBJ1-6, reads DVKVTQSSRYLVKRTGEKVFLECVQDMDHENMFWYRQDPGLGLRLIYFSYDVKMKEKGDIPEGYSVSREKKERFSLILESASTNQTSMYLCASRLSTRGYNSPLHFGNGTRLTVT.

This chain links TRBV4-1 with TRBJ2-5; D may be TRBD2 (6 bases). Per germline, CDR1 MGHRA and CDR2 YSYEKL. V lost 4 bases to trimming and J lost 0 bases, with 12 bases between them. CDR3 size: 15 residues. The CDR3 nucleotides read TGCGCCAGCAGCCTCCGGGACTCGTACCAAGAGACCCAGTACTTC. Translated: CASSLRDSYQETQYF.

This chain links TRBV2 with TRBJ2-3; 11 nucleotides agree with TRBD2. Trimming removed 2 bases from V and 8 bases from J; junction bases left unmatched: 3. Germline CDR1 and CDR2: SNHLY and FYNNEI. CDR3 length equals 14 residues. The CDR3 loop is CASSELAGGGTQYF. The CDR3, as DNA: TGTGCCAGCAGTGAACTAGCGGGAGGCGGTACGCAGTATTTT.

The sample holds a few counts of this clone. The chain carries TRBV11-2 and TRBJ2-7; the D is unclear. Germline-derived CDR1 and CDR2 are SGHAT and FQNNGV. V was trimmed by 1 base and J by 1 base, leaving 5 bases between them. The CDR3 has 13 residues. DNA for the CDR3: TGTGCCAGCAGCTTAGGGGGATCCTACGAGCAGTACTTC. It yields the protein CASSLGGSYEQYF.

V and J are TRBV5-1 and TRBJ2-5; 7 nucleotides line up with TRBD2. The germline CDR1 and CDR2 sequences are SGHRS and YFSETQ. The length of the CDR3 is 14 residues. The ends lost 4 bases at V and 5 bases at J; junction bases unmatched: 8. The CDR3 protein is CASSLRAGAETQYF. DNA for the CDR3: TGCGCCAGCAGCCTACGCGCGGGAGCCGAGACCCAGTACTTC. The full variable domain, in which reference TRBV5-1 and TRBJ2-5 provide the parts outside the CDR3, is KAGVTQTPRYLIKTRGQQVTLSCSPISGHRSVSWYQQTPGQGLQFLFEYFSETQRNKGNFPGRFSGRQFSNSRSEMNVSTLELGDSALYLCASSLRAGAETQYFGPGTRLLVL.

This clone has a single count. The CDR3 protein is CASSITGSYEQYF. In DNA form, the CDR3 reads TGTGCCAGCAGCATAACAGGATCCTACGAGCAGTACTTC. The V call is TRBV21-1, the J call TRBJ2-7; TRBD1 was called by the table and not checked on the DNA. TRBV21-1 is marked as a pseudogene. The CDR3 extends over 13 amino acids.

This clone was seen more than once but under ten times. CDR3 DNA: TGTGCCAGCAAGAGGACGGGGCAAATGTATTCACCCCTCCACTTT. This encodes CASKRTGQMYSPLHF. The chain couples TRBV11-3 to TRBJ1-6; D may be TRBD1 (5 bases). The CDR3 is 15 residues long. Trimming stripped 7 bases from V and 8 bases from J, with 18 bases between. Germline assignment: CDR1 SGHNT and CDR2 YENEEA.

The genes are TRBV7-9 and TRBJ2-5; TRBD2 is a possible D gene (5 bases). V lost 5 bases to trimming and J lost 2 bases, with 12 bases between them. This CDR3 has 14 residues. CDR1 is SEHNR and CDR2 is FQNEAQ in the germline V gene (reference sequence). In DNA form, the CDR3 reads TGTGCCAGCAGCCCTTTGGACTTTCAAGAGACCCAGTACTTC. Encoded protein: CASSPLDFQETQYF. Full variable domain (missing parts from reference TRBV7-9 and TRBJ2-5): DTGVSQNPRHKITKRGQNVTFRCDPISEHNRLYWYRQTLGQGPEFLTYFQNEAQLEKSRLLSDRFSAERPKGSFSTLEIQRTEQGDSAMYLCASSPLDFQETQYFGPGTRLLVL.

A word on this clone: Other DNA sequences within the sample encode an identical CDR3. This CDR3 is CASSLTGGYGYTF. For the CDR3, the DNA is TGTGCCAGCAGTTTAACTGGGGGATACGGCTACACCTTC. This chain joins TRBV12-3 or TRBV12-4 and TRBJ1-2, with D perhaps TRBD1 (5 bases). The CDR3 runs 13 residues. Between the trimmed V and J ends, which lost 2 bases and 8 bases, there was a span of 12 bases.

The chain is built from TRBV7-9 and TRBJ1-2; D may be TRBD1 (5 bases). V dropped 5 bases and J dropped 5 bases, with 15 bases sitting between them. The V gene's germline CDR1 is SEHNR and CDR2 FQNEAQ (reference sequence). CDR3 size: 14 residues. The CDR3 protein is CASSRPGTEYGYTF. CDR3 nucleotide sequence: TGTGCCAGCAGCCGCCCCGGGACCGAGTATGGCTACACCTTC.

The chain employs TRBV10-3 and TRBJ1-3, with 9 positions matching TRBD1. Germline V gene lookup returns CDR1 ENHRY and CDR2 SYGVKD. The V segment lost 6 bases and the J segment 0 bases; nucleotides outside the gene matches: 3. The CDR3 is 15 residues long. The CDR3 region is CAIRGQGPSGNTIYF. CDR3 sequence (DNA): TGTGCCATCAGGGGACAGGGCCCCTCTGGAAACACCATATATTTT.

As DNA, the CDR3 is TGTGCCAGCGGGGGGACTAGCGGGACTCTTAGCACAGATACGCAGTATTTT. Residues: CASGGTSGTLSTDTQYF. V is TRBV7-2 and J is TRBJ2-3, with TRBD2 matching over 13 bases. CDR1 SGHTA and CDR2 FQGNSA come from the germline V gene. With 8 bases clipped from V and 0 bases from J, the junction kept 8 bases outside the gene matches. The CDR3 length is 17 residues.

V usage is TRBV7-2 and J usage is TRBJ2-7; 8 nucleotides line up with TRBD2. Germline-derived CDR1 and CDR2 are SGHTA and FQGNSA. J lost 6 bases, V lost 5 bases, and 6 bases had no gene match. The CDR3 length is 13 residues. This CDR3 reads CASSPRAGGEQYF. The DNA of the CDR3 is TGTGCCAGCAGCCCGAGGGCGGGGGGCGAGCAGTACTTC.

This chain links TRBV6-5 with TRBJ2-3; 7 nucleotides align to TRBD1. Germline assignment: CDR1 MNHEY and CDR2 SVGAGI. The length of the CDR3 is 13 residues. The V segment lost 6 bases and the J segment 3 bases; nucleotides outside the gene matches: 3. The CDR3 DNA reads as TGTGCCAGCAGCCGGGACAGAACAGATACGCAGTATTTT. Its translation: CASSRDRTDTQYF.

In the case of this clone: The germline gene is not matched at one end of the junction; a read error may be the cause. The rearrangement uses TRBV7-7 and TRBJ2-5, with D perhaps being TRBD1 or TRBD2 (5 bases each). CDR1 and CDR2 (germline): SSHAT, FNYEAQ (reference sequence). The CDR3 totals 13 residues. CDR3 sequence (DNA): TGTGCTAGCAGCTTCCGGGACGGAGAGACCCAGTACTTC. Protein sequence: CASSFRDGETQYF.